These 7 T cell receptor beta chains share one sample of origin, sequenced in a study of blood T cell repertoires in COVID-19. Libraries were prepared by immunoSEQ multiplex PCR; TCRdb keeps only in-frame clonotypes and omits some of them. The sample consists of hundreds of thousands of clones, over 75% of them appearing once. The sequenced material came from peripheral blood. These receptors originate from a woman younger than 45 with acute or convalescent COVID-19.

This chain connects TRBV7-8 to TRBJ2-2, with a tentative D call TRBD1 (5 bases). The CDR3 has 16 amino acids. Germline assignment: CDR1 SGHVS and CDR2 FQNEAQ. V was trimmed by 1 base and J by 6 bases, leaving 15 bases between them. The CDR3 reads CASSLVVRVGSGELFF. CDR3 DNA: TGTGCCAGCAGCTTAGTTGTCAGGGTCGGTTCCGGGGAGCTGTTTTTT.

The chain couples TRBV9 to TRBJ2-2; 16 nucleotides match TRBD2. The CDR3 contains 17 residues. Germline-derived CDR1 and CDR2 are SGDLS and YYNGEE. Trimming took 3 bases from V and 8 from J; bases not matched to a gene: 7. The CDR3 sequence: CASSGPGTSGRAGELFF. CDR3 DNA: TGTGCCAGCAGCGGACCTGGGACTAGCGGGAGGGCAGGGGAGCTGTTTTTT.

The J gene is TRBJ1-1, the V gene TRBV18; 10 positions match TRBD1. V dropped 4 bases and J dropped 8; count of bases not matched to a gene: 7. CDR1 is KGHSH and CDR2 is LQKENI in the germline V gene. This CDR3 contains 14 residues. CDR3 sequence: CASSRTGTGVEAFF. CDR3 in DNA: TGTGCCAGCTCACGGACCGGGACAGGGGTAGAAGCTTTCTTT. Supplemented by reference TRBV18 and TRBJ1-1, the full variable domain reads NAGVMQNPRHLVRRRGQEARLRCSPMKGHSHVYWYRQLPEEGLKFMVYLQKENIIDESGMPKERFSAEFPKEGPSILRIQQVVRGDSAAYFCASSRTGTGVEAFFGQGTRLTVV.

This clone was observed once. The genes are TRBV29-1 and TRBJ2-6; TRBD1 matches 8 bases. This CDR3 is built from 14 residues. Germline CDR1 and CDR2: SQVTM and ANQGSEA. V was pared by 6 bases and J by 0 bases, with 1 base of the junction left unmatched. This CDR3 is CSVGQVSGANVLTF. CDR3 in DNA: TGCAGCGTGGGACAGGTCTCTGGGGCCAACGTCCTGACTTTC.

The chain couples TRBV2 to TRBJ2-5, with TRBD2 identical over 7 bases. Germline loops: CDR1 SNHLY, CDR2 FYNNEI. The CDR3 is 15 amino acids. The V gene end was trimmed by 3 bases and the J gene end by 4 bases; junction bases not matched to a gene: 8. CDR3 sequence (DNA): TGTGCCAGCAGTGAGTCTGCGGGAGCGGGAGAGACCCAGTACTTC. Protein product: CASSESAGAGETQYF.

In DNA, the CDR3 is TGTGCCAGCAGTTACTCGATAGGGGGTGGCCGGGAGACCCAGTACTTC. Its protein product is CASSYSIGGGRETQYF. The chain recombines TRBV6-5 with TRBJ2-5; a possible D gene is TRBD1 (6 bases). The CDR3 spans 16 residues. Germline CDR1 MNHEY, CDR2 SVGAGI. V shed 0 bases and J shed 5 bases, with 16 bases lying between them.

The chain employs TRBV12-3 or TRBV12-4 and TRBJ2-7, with D possibly being TRBD1 (6 bases). There are 12 residues in the CDR3. V dropped 3 bases and J dropped 6 bases, with 9 bases sitting between them. Here the CDR3 DNA reads TGTGCCAGCAGTTTTACAGGGCCCGAGCAGTACTTC. The encoded protein is CASSFTGPEQYF.